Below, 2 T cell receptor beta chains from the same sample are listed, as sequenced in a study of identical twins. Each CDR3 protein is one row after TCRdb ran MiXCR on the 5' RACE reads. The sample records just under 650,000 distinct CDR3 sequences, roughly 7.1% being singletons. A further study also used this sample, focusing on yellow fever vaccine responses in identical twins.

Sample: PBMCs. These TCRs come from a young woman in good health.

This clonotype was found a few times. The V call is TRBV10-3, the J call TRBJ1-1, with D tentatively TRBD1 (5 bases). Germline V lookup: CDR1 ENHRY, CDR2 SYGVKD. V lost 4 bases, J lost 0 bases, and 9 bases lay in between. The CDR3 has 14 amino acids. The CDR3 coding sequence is TGTGCCATCAGTGCGAGGGACCTGAACACTGAAGCTTTCTTT. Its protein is CAISARDLNTEAFF.

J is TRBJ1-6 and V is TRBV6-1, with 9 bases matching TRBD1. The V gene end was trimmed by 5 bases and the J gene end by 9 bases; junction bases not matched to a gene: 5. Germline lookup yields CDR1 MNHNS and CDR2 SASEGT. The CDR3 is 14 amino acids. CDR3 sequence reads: CASSKQGAVSPLHF. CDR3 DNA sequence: TGTGCCAGCAGTAAACAGGGGGCGGTTTCACCCCTCCACTTT.